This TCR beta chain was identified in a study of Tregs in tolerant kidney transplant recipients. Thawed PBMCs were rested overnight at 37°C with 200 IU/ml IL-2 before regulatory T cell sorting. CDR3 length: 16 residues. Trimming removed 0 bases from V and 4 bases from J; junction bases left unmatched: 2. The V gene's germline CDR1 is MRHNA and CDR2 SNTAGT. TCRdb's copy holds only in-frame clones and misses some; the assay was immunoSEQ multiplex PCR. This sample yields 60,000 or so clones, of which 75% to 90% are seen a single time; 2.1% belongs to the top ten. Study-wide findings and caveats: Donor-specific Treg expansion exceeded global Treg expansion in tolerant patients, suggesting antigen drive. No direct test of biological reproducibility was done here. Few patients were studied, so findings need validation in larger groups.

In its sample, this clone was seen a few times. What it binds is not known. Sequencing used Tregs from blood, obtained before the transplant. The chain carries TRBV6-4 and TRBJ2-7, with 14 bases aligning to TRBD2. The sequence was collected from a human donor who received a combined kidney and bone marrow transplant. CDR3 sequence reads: CASSDSWTSGGYEQYF. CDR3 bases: TGTGCCAGCAGTGACTCGTGGACTAGCGGGGGGTACGAGCAGTACTTC.